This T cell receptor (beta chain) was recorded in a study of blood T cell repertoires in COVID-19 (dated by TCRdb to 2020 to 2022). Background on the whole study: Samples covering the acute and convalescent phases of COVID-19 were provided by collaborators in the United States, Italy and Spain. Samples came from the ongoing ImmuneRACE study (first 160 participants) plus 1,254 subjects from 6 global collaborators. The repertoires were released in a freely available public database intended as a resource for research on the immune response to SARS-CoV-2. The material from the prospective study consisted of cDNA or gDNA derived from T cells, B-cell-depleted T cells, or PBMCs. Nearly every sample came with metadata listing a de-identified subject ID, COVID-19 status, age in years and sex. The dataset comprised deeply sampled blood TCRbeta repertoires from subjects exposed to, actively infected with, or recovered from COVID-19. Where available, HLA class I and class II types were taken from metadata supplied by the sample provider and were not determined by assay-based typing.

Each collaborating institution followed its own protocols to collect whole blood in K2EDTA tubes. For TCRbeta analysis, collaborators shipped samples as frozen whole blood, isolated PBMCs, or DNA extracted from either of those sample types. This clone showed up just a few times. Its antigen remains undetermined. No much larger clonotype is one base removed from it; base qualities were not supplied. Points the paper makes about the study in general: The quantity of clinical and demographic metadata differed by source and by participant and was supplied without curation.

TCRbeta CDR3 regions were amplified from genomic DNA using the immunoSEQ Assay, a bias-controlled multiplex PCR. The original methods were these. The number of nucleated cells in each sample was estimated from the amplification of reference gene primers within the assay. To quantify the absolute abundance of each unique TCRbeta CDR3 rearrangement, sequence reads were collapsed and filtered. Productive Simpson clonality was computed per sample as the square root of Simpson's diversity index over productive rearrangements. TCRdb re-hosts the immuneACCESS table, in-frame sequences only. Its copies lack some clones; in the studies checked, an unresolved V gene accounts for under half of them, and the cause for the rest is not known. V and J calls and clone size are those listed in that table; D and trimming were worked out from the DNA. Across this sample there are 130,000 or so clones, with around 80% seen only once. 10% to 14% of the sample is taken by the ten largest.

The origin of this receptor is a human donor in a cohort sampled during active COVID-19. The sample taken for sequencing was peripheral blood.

The DNA sequence reads TGTGCCAGCAGCGTAGATCGGACATCCTACGAGCAGTACTTC. Its translation is CASSVDRTSYEQYF. The chain uses TRBV9 and TRBJ2-7; a tentative D match to TRBD1 spans 5 bases. The cysteine opens and the phenylalanine closes a CDR3 of 14 amino acids. Only CDR3 DNA remains: 42 bases, in frame from the first base. V gives up 0 bases and J gives up 1 base, and the segment between their germline ends measures 8 bases. Looking up the germline V gene yields CDR1 SGDLS and CDR2 YYNGEE.